The 20 T cell receptor beta chains given below trace back to one sample, sequenced in a study of regulatory T cells in long-lasting Graves disease. Time point indicated: persistent/refractory GD, antithyroid drugs over 5 years with positive TRAb. Scientists built the TCR library using RNA that was extracted from PBMCs. With iRepertoire HTBI primers and Arm-PCR of CDR3 regions, TCR beta libraries were built. TCRdb passed the multiplex PCR reads through MiXCR, listing each CDR3 protein once. The data contain roughly 400,000 distinct CDR3 sequences, less than 25% of them singletons. The material sequenced was peripheral blood mononuclear cells (PBMCs), taken when the disease was refractory, from a patient treated with antithyroid drugs. These receptors all come from a female donor with Graves disease.

The chain carries TRBV9 and TRBJ1-1, with 8 bases identical to TRBD1. Germline V lookup: CDR1 SGDLS, CDR2 YYNGEE. J lost 1 base, V lost 4 bases, and 6 bases had no gene match. This CDR3 comprises 15 residues. CDR3 nucleotides: TGTGCCAGCAGCATGGGACAGGAAGGGAACACTGAAGCTTTCTTT. This sequence encodes CASSMGQEGNTEAFF.

This clonotype was observed a handful of times. The chain recombines TRBV19 with TRBJ1-1; D is perhaps TRBD1 (5 bases). V lost 6 bases to trimming and J lost 2 bases, with 10 bases between them. Germline CDR1 LNHDA, CDR2 SQIVND (reference sequence). There are 13 residues in the CDR3. The CDR3 DNA follows: TGTGCCAGTAGCTTGACAGATAACACTGAAGCTTTCTTT. This codes for CASSLTDNTEAFF.

This clonotype was detected ten times or more. The chain couples TRBV7-2 to TRBJ2-7; unclear D gene. Trimming removed 1 base from V and 3 bases from J, with 10 bases in between. The CDR3 consists of 14 residues. From germline, CDR1 is SGHTA and CDR2 FQGNSA. This CDR3 reads CASSLGAVYYEQYF. The CDR3 nucleotides are TGTGCCAGCAGCTTAGGGGCGGTCTACTACGAGCAGTACTTC.

This clonotype was seen many times. The chain recombines TRBV28 with TRBJ1-5; D not certain. Trimming pared 1 base from V and 10 bases from J, leaving 17 bases between. CDR1 is MDHEN, CDR2 SYDVKM, per germline. CDR3 length: 15 residues. In nucleotides, the CDR3 is TGTGCCAGCAGTTTATTTGCGGCCGGCGTGGTCCCCCAGCATTTT. Protein product: CASSLFAAGVVPQHF.

This clonotype showed up many times. The chain recombines TRBV30 with TRBJ1-2; D remains ambiguous. CDR1 and CDR2 (germline): GTSNPN, SVGIG (reference sequence). The CDR3 has 14 amino acids. V was shortened by 7 bases and J by 6 bases, with 21 bases between the two germline ends. The CDR3 reads CALTGVALGHGYTF. CDR3 DNA: TGTGCCTTAACCGGGGTCGCACTGGGCCATGGCTACACCTTC. The complete variable domain, with remaining parts taken from reference TRBV30 and TRBJ1-2, reads SQTIHQWPATLVQPVGSPLSLECTVEGTSNPNLYWYRQAAGRGLQLLFYSVGIGQISSEVPQNLSASRPQDRQFILSSKKLLLSDSGFYLCALTGVALGHGYTFGSGTRLTVV.

The rearrangement uses TRBV12-3 or TRBV12-4 and TRBJ1-5, with a tentative D call TRBD1 (6 bases). V lost 6 bases to trimming and J lost 6 bases, with 18 bases between them. The CDR3 length is 15 residues. In DNA, the CDR3 is TGTGCCAGCAGCCAAGACCCCAGGGGCACTCAGCCCCAGCATTTT. Protein product: CASSQDPRGTQPQHF.

On this clonotype: A read error may account for a junction end that differs from germline. The J gene is TRBJ1-1, the V gene TRBV7-3; 7 nucleotides agree with TRBD1. Germline CDR1 SGHTA, CDR2 FQGTGA. This CDR3 contains 10 residues. CDR3 residues: CASRGFWAFF. The CDR3 bases are TGCGCCAGCAGGGGGTTCTGGGCTTTCTTT.

This clonotype was recorded only once. The CDR3 DNA sequence: TGTGCCATCAGAACTAGCGGGACCTCCTACGAGCAGTACTTC. Its translation: CAIRTSGTSYEQYF. The chain combines TRBV10-3 with TRBJ2-7, with TRBD2 identical over 10 bases. CDR3 size: 14 residues. Germline assignment: CDR1 ENHRY and CDR2 SYGVKD. J was trimmed by 0 bases and V by 6 bases; bases with no gene match: 2.

This clonotype was seen repeatedly, ten times or more. The rearrangement uses TRBV12-3 or TRBV12-4 and TRBJ1-4, with 7 bases matching TRBD1. With V trimmed by 5 bases and J by 8 bases, 11 bases remained unmatched. CDR3 length equals 15 residues. The CDR3 reads CASSPSVDRDEKLFF. DNA for the CDR3: TGTGCCAGCAGTCCCTCGGTTGACAGGGACGAAAAACTGTTTTTT.

This clonotype has more than one count but fewer than ten. The V gene is TRBV20-1, the J gene TRBJ1-2, with 7 bases fitting TRBD1. Germline CDR1 DFQATT, CDR2 SNEGSKA (reference sequence). The CDR3 loop spans 15 amino acids. The trim removed 2 bases at V and 1 base at J, leaving 7 bases unmatched. The CDR3 reads CSARLGTALNYGYTF. The CDR3 DNA reads as TGCAGTGCTAGACTTGGGACAGCCCTTAACTATGGCTACACCTTC.

The chain employs TRBV5-1 and TRBJ2-7; D is undetermined. V lost 4 bases and J 1 base, leaving 12 bases between the germline ends. The germline CDR1 and CDR2 sequences are SGHRS and YFSETQ. This CDR3 spans 14 amino acids. The CDR3: CASSTGRRSYEQYF. The CDR3 DNA is TGCGCCAGCAGCACCGGCCGTAGGTCCTACGAGCAGTACTTC.

The rearrangement joins TRBV20-1 to TRBJ2-3; D might be TRBD2 (5 bases). V was shortened by 6 bases and J by 0 bases, with 13 bases between the two germline ends. The CDR3 consists of 14 residues. CDR1 DFQATT and CDR2 SNEGSKA come from the germline V gene (reference sequence). As DNA, the CDR3 is TGCAGTGCCCGCCGGGGAGCTAGCACAGATACGCAGTATTTT. Translating it yields CSARRGASTDTQYF.

This clonotype was observed a single time. V gene TRBV19 combines with J gene TRBJ2-2; D might be TRBD1 (6 bases). The germline V gene has CDR1 LNHDA and CDR2 SQIVND (reference sequence). The V and J ends lost 6 bases and 6 bases respectively, with 20 bases between them. The CDR3 covers 16 residues. The DNA of the CDR3 is TGTGCCAGTAGCCAAACAGGGCGGGTTCTGGCCGGGGAGCTGTTTTTT. Translating it yields CASSQTGRVLAGELFF.

At least ten counts were recorded for this clonotype. The chain uses TRBV12-3 or TRBV12-4 and TRBJ2-2; TRBD2 aligns across 8 bases. V was pared by 3 bases and J by 7 bases, with 7 bases of the junction left unmatched. There are 15 residues in the CDR3. The CDR3 DNA is TGTGCCAGCAGTTTCGCGACTAGCGTAGTCGGGGAGCTGTTTTTT. Translated: CASSFATSVVGELFF.

As concerns this clonotype: The DNA is left out, because the CDR3 cannot be placed on it with certainty; the CDR3 is given as TCRdb lists it. The genes are TRBV11-2 and TRBJ1-3; no check of the table's D call, TRBD1, against the DNA was made. A total of 18 residues make up the CDR3, ends included. Germline assignment: CDR1 SGHAT and CDR2 FQNNGV. The chain's CDR3 is CASSLDHLLVGGGNTVYF.

There are a few counts of this clonotype. The CDR3 coding sequence is TGTGCCAGCAGTTTAAGACAGGGACTGTGGGACGAGCAGTACTTC. It is translated as CASSLRQGLWDEQYF. This chain joins TRBV28 and TRBJ2-7; the D gene is possibly TRBD1 (7 bases). Trimming removed 2 bases at V and 5 bases at J, with 16 bases between. CDR3 length: 15 amino acids. Looked up from germline, CDR1 is MDHEN and CDR2 is SYDVKM.

The chain recombines TRBV24-1 with TRBJ2-5; D is undetermined. V gave up 4 bases and J gave up 1 base, with 6 bases separating them. Germline V lookup: CDR1 KGHDR, CDR2 SFDVKD. This CDR3 has 13 amino acids. The CDR3 DNA follows: TGTGCCACCAGTGACACGATCCAAGAGACCCAGTACTTC. It is translated as CATSDTIQETQYF.

This clonotype was recorded a few times. The rearrangement uses TRBV19 and TRBJ1-2; D ambiguous. The CDR3 has 15 residues. V lost 0 bases to trimming and J lost 11 bases, with 19 bases between them. Germline V gives CDR1 LNHDA, CDR2 SQIVND (reference sequence). CDR3 sequence: CASSIDFLTARRYTF. The CDR3 coding sequence is TGTGCCAGTAGTATAGATTTTCTGACGGCCCGGCGGTACACCTTC.

This clonotype was seen more than once but under ten times. One junction end does not reproduce the germline sequence, and a read error may be involved. The chain joins TRBV7-9 to TRBJ2-6; no clear D gene. The CDR3 sequence is 13 residues long. Germline V gene data show CDR1 as SEHNR and CDR2 as FQNEAQ (reference sequence). CDR3 sequence (DNA): TGTGCTAGCAGTGGCTCTGGGGCCAACGTCCTGACTTTC. Its translation: CASSGSGANVLTF.

For this clonotype: A read error may be the cause here, since a much bigger clone is one base away. The chain couples TRBV30 to TRBJ1-1; a possible D gene is TRBD1 (5 bases). There are 13 residues in the CDR3. CDR1 GTSNPN and CDR2 SVGIG come from the germline V gene (reference sequence). CDR3 amino acids: CARSKTVNTEAFF. CDR3 nucleotides: TGTGCCCGGAGTAAGACAGTGAACACTGAAGCTTTCTTT.